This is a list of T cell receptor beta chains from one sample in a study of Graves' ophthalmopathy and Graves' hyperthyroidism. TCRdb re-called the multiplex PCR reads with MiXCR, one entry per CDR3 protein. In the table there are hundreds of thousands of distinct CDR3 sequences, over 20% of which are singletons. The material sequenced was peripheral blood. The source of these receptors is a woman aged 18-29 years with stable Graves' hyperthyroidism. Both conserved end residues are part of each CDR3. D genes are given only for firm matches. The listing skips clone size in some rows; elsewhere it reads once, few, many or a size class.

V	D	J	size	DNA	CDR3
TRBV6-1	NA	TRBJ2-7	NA	TGTGCCAGCAGTGTAGACAGCCTCTACGAGCAGTACTTC	CASSVDSLYEQYF
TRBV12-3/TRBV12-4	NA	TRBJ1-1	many	TGTGCCAGCAGTTTCGCGCCCCTTCTAGGCACTGAAGCTTTCTTT	CASSFAPLLGTEAFF
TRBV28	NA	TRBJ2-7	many	TGTGCCAGCAGTTTGCGACTAGTCGAGCAGTACTTC	CASSLRLVEQYF
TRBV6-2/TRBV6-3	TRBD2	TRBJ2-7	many	TGTGCCAGCATTCGAGGGAGCGGGGCTCTCTCCTACGAGCAGTACTTC	CASIRGSGALSYEQYF
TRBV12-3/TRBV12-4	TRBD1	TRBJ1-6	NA	TGTGCCAGCAGTTTAGATACAGGGGTCCGATCACCCCTCCACTTT	CASSLDTGVRSPLHF
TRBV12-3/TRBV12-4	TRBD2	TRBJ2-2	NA	TGTGCCAGCAGCTCTAGCGGGGGGACCACCGGGGAGCTGTTTTTT	CASSSSGGTTGELFF
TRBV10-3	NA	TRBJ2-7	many	TGTGCCATCAGAGCCCCCGGGTCTCAAGGGATCGAGCAGTACTTC	CAIRAPGSQGIEQYF
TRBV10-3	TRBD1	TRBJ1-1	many	TGTGCCACCACAGGGGATACGAACACTGAAGCTTTCTTT	CATTGDTNTEAFF
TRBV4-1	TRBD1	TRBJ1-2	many	TGCGCCAGCAGCCAAGAACGGACAGGGGGGGGTGGCTACACCTTC	CASSQERTGGGGYTF
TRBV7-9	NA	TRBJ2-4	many	TGTGCCAGCAGCTTACAACAGGGTGGGAACATTCAGTACTTC	CASSLQQGGNIQYF
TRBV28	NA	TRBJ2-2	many	TGTGCCAGCAGAACGGTCCCCCTCGGCACCGGGGAGCTGTTTTTT	CASRTVPLGTGELFF
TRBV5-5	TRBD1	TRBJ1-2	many	TGTGCCAGCAGCTCGGGACAGGCCGGCCGGGGGTACACCTTC	CASSSGQAGRGYTF
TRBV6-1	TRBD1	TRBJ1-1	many	TGTGCCAGCAGTCGACAGGGCACTGAAGCTTTCTTT	CASSRQGTEAFF
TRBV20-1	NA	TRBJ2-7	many	TGCAGTGCTAGTCCCACTAGCTACGAGCAGTACTTC	CSASPTSYEQYF
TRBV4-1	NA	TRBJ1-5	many	TGCGCCAGCAGCCAAGATCCTGGACAGCCCCAGCATTTT	CASSQDPGQPQHF
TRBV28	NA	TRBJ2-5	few	TGTGCCAGCAGTTTACAGGGTTGGGAGACCCAGTACTTC	CASSLQGWETQYF
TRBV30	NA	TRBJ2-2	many	TGTGCCTGGAGTGGTCCCGCTGGGCGGGGTTTTGGCGGGGAGCTGTTTTTT	CAWSGPAGRGFGGELFF
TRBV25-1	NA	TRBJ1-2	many	TGTGCCAGCAGTGCGACGGAAGATGGTAACTATGGCTACACCTTC	CASSATEDGNYGYTF
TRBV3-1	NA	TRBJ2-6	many	TGTGCCAGCAGCCAACCGTCAGGGGCCAACGTCCTGACTTTC	CASSQPSGANVLTF
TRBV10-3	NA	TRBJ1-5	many	TGTGCCATCAGTGAGTCTCTACAGGGTGGCTTACCCCAGCATTTT	CAISESLQGGLPQHF
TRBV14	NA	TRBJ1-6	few	TGTGCCAGCAGCCAAGTTTGGGGAACTGATTCACCCCTCCACTTT	CASSQVWGTDSPLHF
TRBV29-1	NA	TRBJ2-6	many	TGCAGCGTTGGGACTTCAGACTCTGGGGCCAACGTCCTGACTTTC	CSVGTSDSGANVLTF
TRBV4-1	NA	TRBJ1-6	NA	TGCGCCAGCAGCCCCTTCCCAAAGGGGTCCTATAATTCACCCCTCCACTTT	CASSPFPKGSYNSPLHF
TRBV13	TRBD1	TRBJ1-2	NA	TGTGCCAGCAGCTCGGGACAGCACAAAAACTATGGCGACACCTTC	CASSSGQHKNYGDTF
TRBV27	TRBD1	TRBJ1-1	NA	TGTGCCAGCAGTCCCGGGACAGGGAGGGCGGCCGTCACTGAAGCTTTCTTT	CASSPGTGRAAVTEAFF
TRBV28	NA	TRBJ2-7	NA	TGTGCCAGCACCCCAAGCGGCTTAAGCTCCTACGAGCAGTACTTC	CASTPSGLSSYEQYF
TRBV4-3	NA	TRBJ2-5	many	TGCGCCAGCAGCCTCCTTGGCGGGGAACAAGAGACCCAGTACTTC	CASSLLGGEQETQYF
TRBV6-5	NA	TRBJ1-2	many	TGTGCCAGCAGTTACGATGGGGGTCCTAACTATGGCTACACCTTC	CASSYDGGPNYGYTF
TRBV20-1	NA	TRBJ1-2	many	TGCAGTGCCTGGGTGGACTATGGCTACACCTTC	CSAWVDYGYTF
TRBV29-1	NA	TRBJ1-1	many	TGCAGCGTTGAGGGACATTTGAACACTGAAGCTTTCTTT	CSVEGHLNTEAFF
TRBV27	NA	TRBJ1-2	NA	TGTGCCAGCAGCGCCAGCGGGGGCAGCGGCTACACCTTC	CASSASGGSGYTF
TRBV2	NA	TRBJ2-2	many	TGTGCCAGCAGACCAGGGACGTCGAACACCGGGGAGCTGTTTTTT	CASRPGTSNTGELFF
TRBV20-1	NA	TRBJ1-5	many	TGCAGTGCTGGAGGGGACGGCAATAGCAATCAGCCCCAGCATTTT	CSAGGDGNSNQPQHF
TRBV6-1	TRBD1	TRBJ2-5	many	TGTGCCAGCAGCTGGGGACAGGCCCAAGAGACCCAGTACTTC	CASSWGQAQETQYF
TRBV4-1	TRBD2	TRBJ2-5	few	TGCGCCAGCAGCCAAGTTGCGGGGGGTCCGGAGACCCAGTACTTC	CASSQVAGGPETQYF
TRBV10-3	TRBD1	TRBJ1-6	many	TGTGCCATCAGTGACTTTCAGGGGGCTCGTTCACCCCTCCACTTT	CAISDFQGARSPLHF
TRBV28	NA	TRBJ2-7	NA	TGTGCCAGCAGCCAAAGCGGCCCAGGCCGGGTCGAGCAGTACTTC	CASSQSGPGRVEQYF
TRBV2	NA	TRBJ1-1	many	TGTGCCAGCACACCACACAGGGCTTCTGTAGCTTTCTTT	CASTPHRASVAFF
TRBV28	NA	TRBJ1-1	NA	TGTGCCAGCAGTTCCCTGGATCCGGTGAAGGTCGTTGGGGCTGAAGCTTTCTTT	CASSSLDPVKVVGAEAFF
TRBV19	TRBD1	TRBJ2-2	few	TGTGCCAGTAGTATAGTCAGGGGGTCTATCACCGGGGAGCTGTTTTTT	CASSIVRGSITGELFF
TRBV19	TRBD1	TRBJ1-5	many	TGTGCCAGTAGTATAGCCGCGGGACAGGGAGGCAATCAGCCCCAGCATTTT	CASSIAAGQGGNQPQHF
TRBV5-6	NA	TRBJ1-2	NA	TGTGCCAGCAGCTTGGATGGGGGCGCGCATGGCTACACCTTC	CASSLDGGAHGYTF
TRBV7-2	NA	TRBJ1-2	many	TGTGCCAGCAGCTTAGCGGGGGAGGCAAACGGCTACACCTTC	CASSLAGEANGYTF
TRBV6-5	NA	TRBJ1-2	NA	TGTGCCAGCAGTTACTCGATAGGAGGCTATGGCTACACATTC	CASSYSIGGYGYTF
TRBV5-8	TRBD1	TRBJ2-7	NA	TGTGCCAGCAGCACCCGGACAGGGGCCTACGAGCAGTACTTC	CASSTRTGAYEQYF
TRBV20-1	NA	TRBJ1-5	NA	TGCAGTGCTAGAGGGCGAGGGCCGGGCGATCAGCCCCAGCATTTT	CSARGRGPGDQPQHF
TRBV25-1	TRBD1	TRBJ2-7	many	TGTGCCAGCACAACCGGGACAGGGAGCTACGAGCAGTACTTC	CASTTGTGSYEQYF
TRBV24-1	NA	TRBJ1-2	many	TGTGCCACCAGTGAATCCGGACGGGTCTATGGCTACACCTTC	CATSESGRVYGYTF
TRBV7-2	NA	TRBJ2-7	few	TGTGCCAGCAGCTTAGGACCGGGACCCTACGAGCAGTACTTC	CASSLGPGPYEQYF
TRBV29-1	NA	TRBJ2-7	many	TGCAGCGTTGAAGGCACAGCCTACGAGCAGTACTTC	CSVEGTAYEQYF
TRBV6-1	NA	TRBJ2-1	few	TGTGCCAGCAGTCAGGGAGACAATGAGCAGTTCTTC	CASSQGDNEQFF
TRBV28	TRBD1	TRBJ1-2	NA	TGTGCCAGCAGTTTTCCAGGGGGTAGAGGCTTC	CASSFPGGRGF
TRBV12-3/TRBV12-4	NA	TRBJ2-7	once	TGTGCCAGCAGTACCCCGGGACTCCTCTACGAGCAGTACTTC	CASSTPGLLYEQYF
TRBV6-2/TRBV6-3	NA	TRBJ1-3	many	TGTGCCAGCAGTCGGGGACTACGCTTCTCTGGAAACACCATATATTTT	CASSRGLRFSGNTIYF
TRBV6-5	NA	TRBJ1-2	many	TGTGCCAGCAGTTACCGAACAGCAGCTAACTATGGCTACACCTTC	CASSYRTAANYGYTF
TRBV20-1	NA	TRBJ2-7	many	TGCAGTGCTAGAGTCCCGTTAGGGGGAAGAGTCAACGAGCAGTACTTC	CSARVPLGGRVNEQYF